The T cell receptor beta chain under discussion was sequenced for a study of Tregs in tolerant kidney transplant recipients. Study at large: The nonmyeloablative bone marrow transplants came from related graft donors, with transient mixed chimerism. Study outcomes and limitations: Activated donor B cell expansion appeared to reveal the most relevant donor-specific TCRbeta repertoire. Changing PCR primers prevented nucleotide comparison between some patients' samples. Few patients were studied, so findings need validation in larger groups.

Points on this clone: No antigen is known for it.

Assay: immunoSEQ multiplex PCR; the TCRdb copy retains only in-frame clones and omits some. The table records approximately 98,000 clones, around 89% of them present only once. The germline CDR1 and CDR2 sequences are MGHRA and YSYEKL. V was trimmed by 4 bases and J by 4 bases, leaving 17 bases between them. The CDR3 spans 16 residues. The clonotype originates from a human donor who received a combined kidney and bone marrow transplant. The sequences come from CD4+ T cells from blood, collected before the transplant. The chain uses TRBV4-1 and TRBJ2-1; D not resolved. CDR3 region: CASSPQFQSRYNEQFF. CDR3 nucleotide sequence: TGCGCCAGCAGCCCCCAGTTTCAGTCCAGATACAATGAGCAGTTCTTC.